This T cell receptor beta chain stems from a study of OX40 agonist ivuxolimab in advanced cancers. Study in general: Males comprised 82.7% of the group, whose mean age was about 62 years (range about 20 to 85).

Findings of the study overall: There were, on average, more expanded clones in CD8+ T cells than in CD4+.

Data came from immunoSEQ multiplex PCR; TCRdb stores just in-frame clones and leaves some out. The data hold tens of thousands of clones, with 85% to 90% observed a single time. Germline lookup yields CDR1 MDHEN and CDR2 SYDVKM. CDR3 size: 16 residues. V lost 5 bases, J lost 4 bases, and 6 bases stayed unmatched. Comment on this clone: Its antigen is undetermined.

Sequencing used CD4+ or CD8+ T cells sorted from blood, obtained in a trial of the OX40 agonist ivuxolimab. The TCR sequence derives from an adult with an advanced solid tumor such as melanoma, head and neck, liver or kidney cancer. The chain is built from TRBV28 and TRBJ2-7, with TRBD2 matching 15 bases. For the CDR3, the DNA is TGTGCCAGCAGTATCGGACTAGCGGGAGGGTATTACGAGCAGTACTTC. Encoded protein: CASSIGLAGGYYEQYF.